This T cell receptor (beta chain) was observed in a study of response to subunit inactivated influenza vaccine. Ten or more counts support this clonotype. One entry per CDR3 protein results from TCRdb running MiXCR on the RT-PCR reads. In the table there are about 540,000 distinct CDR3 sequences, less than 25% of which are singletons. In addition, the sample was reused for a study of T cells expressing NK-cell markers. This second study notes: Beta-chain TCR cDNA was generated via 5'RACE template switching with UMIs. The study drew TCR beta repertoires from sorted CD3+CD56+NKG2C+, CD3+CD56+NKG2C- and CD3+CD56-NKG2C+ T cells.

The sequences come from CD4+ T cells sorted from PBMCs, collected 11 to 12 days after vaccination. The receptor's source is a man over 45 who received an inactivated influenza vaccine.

The CDR3 DNA follows: TGTGCCAGCAGCTTTACAAGGGTAGGCACTGAAGCTTTCTTT. Its translation: CASSFTRVGTEAFF. The chain couples TRBV7-2 to TRBJ1-1; D uncertain. Germline V gives CDR1 SGHTA, CDR2 FQGNSA. Trimming removed 3 bases at V and 4 bases at J, with 12 bases between. The CDR3 has 14 residues.